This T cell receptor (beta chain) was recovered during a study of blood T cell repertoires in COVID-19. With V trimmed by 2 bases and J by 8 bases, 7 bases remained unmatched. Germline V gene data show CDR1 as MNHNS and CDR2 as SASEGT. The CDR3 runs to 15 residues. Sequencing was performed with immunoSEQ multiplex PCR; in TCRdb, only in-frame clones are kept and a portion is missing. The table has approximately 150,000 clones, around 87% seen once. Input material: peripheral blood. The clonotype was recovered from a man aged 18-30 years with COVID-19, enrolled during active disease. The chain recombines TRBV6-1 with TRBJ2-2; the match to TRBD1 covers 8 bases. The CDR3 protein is CASSEFGQGSGELFF. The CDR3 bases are TGTGCCAGCAGTGAATTCGGACAGGGCTCGGGGGAGCTGTTTTTT.